This TCR beta chain derives from a study of vaccination and CD4 T cells after COVID-19. Study in general: Following dose two, a median approximately 74 days (range 14 to 241) passed before post-vaccine samples were taken.

This clonotype was observed a handful of times. Its antigen is currently unknown. V lost 7 bases to trimming and J lost 7 bases, with 17 bases between them. Germline CDR1 is LNHDA and CDR2 is SQIVND (reference sequence). The CDR3 is 14 amino acids. Treatment meaning: approximately nine-day PBMC culture with coronavirus spike peptide pools or control peptides (ViraFEST assay). At the Johns Hopkins FTIC core, DNA taken from cultured CD4+ T cells was sequenced by way of the Oncomine TCR Beta short-read assay. From the PCR reads, TCRdb called clonotypes with MiXCR, one entry per CDR3 protein. The data show tens of thousands of distinct CDR3 sequences, around a third seen once.

This receptor was obtained from a human donor with COVID-19. Sequencing used cultured CD4+ T cells from blood. The chain employs TRBV19 and TRBJ1-5; D possibly corresponds to TRBD1 (5 bases). This CDR3 is CASTVRGTVQPQHF. The CDR3 coding sequence is TGTGCCAGTACCGTACGGGGGACCGTCCAGCCCCAGCATTTT.